A single T cell receptor (beta chain) is shown here with its context. Its antigen is unidentified. Amplification used 60 Vbeta primers and 13 Jbeta primers. Produced via immunoSEQ multiplex PCR; TCRdb's table is partial and in-frame only. The sample table sets out 150,000 to 200,000 clones. These data come from a study of cytomegalovirus exposure and HLA in healthy donors. Findings and caveats of the study: Reported results showed that the classifier diagnosed cytomegalovirus status with high specificity and sensitivity.

The receptor was derived from a woman aged 55-69 years in good health and CMV-seronegative. Input material: PBMCs.

The CDR3 DNA is TGTGCCAGCAGCCTGTACGGGAGCCCGGGGAGTCAGCCCCAGCATTTT. The encoded protein is CASSLYGSPGSQPQHF. This chain joins TRBV16 and TRBJ1-5; D unclear. There are 16 residues in the CDR3. The V end was cut by 4 bases, the J end by 6 bases, with 19 bases between. Germline V gives CDR1 KGHSY, CDR2 FQNENV.